This T cell receptor (beta chain) was recorded in a study of regulatory T cells in long-lasting Graves disease. At least ten counts were recorded for this clonotype. Building of the TCR beta libraries involved iRepertoire HTBI primers and Arm-PCR of CDR3 regions. TCRdb reprocessed the multiplex PCR reads with MiXCR, giving one entry per CDR3 protein. Here the sample spans over 400,000 distinct CDR3 sequences, around 13% being singletons. The time point was: newly diagnosed GD, antithyroid drugs for less than 3 months. Generation of the TCR library employed RNA extracted from PBMCs. The same data also went into a second study, on T cells in Graves' hyperthyroidism and ophthalmopathy.

The sequences come from peripheral blood mononuclear cells (PBMCs), collected at new diagnosis, from a patient treated with antithyroid drugs. The receptor comes from a woman between 50 and 59 years old with Graves disease.

The CDR3 loop is CASSLQRPSVEEQYF. DNA for the CDR3: TGCGCCAGCAGCTTACAACGGCCATCAGTGGAGGAGCAGTACTTC. The V call is TRBV5-1, the J call TRBJ2-7; unclear D gene. CDR1 is SGHRS and CDR2 is YFSETQ in the germline V gene. Trimming took off 2 bases at V and 7 bases at J, with 19 bases between the two ends. CDR3 size: 15 residues.